This TCR beta chain was recorded in a study of T cells in Graves' hyperthyroidism and ophthalmopathy. The table lists this clonotype with a few counts. The investigators amplified TCR beta CDR3 regions from RNA transcripts. Using the HTBI primer set, a first-round RT-PCR was run on the TCR CDR3. TCRdb re-called the multiplex PCR reads with MiXCR, one entry per CDR3 protein. The sample has 300,000 to 400,000 distinct CDR3 sequences, approximately 14% seen once; the top ten hold about 11%. Using roughly 9.4 ml of fresh peripheral blood, PBMCs were prepared. CDR1 and CDR2 from the germline V gene are SQVTM and ANQGSEA. The CDR3 totals 13 residues. The V end was cut by 2 bases, the J end by 4 bases, with 9 bases between.

The rearrangement uses TRBV29-1 and TRBJ2-1; perhaps TRBD1 as D (5 bases). The source is a woman in her sixties or seventies with Graves' hyperthyroidism. Sequenced input: blood. The CDR3 protein is CSVETRQYNEQFF. CDR3 nucleotides: TGCAGCGTTGAAACCCGACAGTACAATGAGCAGTTCTTC.